Following are 3 T cell receptor beta chains from one sample sequenced in a study of glioma-infiltrating T cells (TCRdb year 2016). Instrument on record: Illumina MiSeq. TCR alpha and beta CDR3 regions were amplified with the iRepertoire nested amplicon-rescue multiplex PCR (arm-PCR) platform from RNA. The public reads were run again by TCRdb, first through fastp at Q25 and then through MiXCR, and only productive beta chains were kept. Under each unique CDR3 protein, matching rows form one entry showing the most common genes and DNA. The table for this sample lists approximately 110,000 distinct CDR3 sequences; 23% of them were counted only once. The ten largest account for over 12% of the sample. What was sequenced was glioma tissue, nonneoplastic brain tissue, or PBMCs (not recorded which). The receptors were sampled from a human donor with low-grade glioma or glioblastoma, undergoing nonglioma brain surgery, or in good health (not recorded which).

Of note for this clonotype: Being one base from a much bigger clone, this may be a read error. The chain carries TRBV18 and TRBJ2-7; 8 bases agree with TRBD2. The CDR3 consists of 14 residues. CDR1 KGHSH and CDR2 LQKENI come from the germline V gene. V was pared by 2 bases and J by 6 bases, with 6 bases of the junction left unmatched. The CDR3 bases are TGTGCCAGCTCACCAAAGCGGGAGTCCCGCGAGCAGTACTTC. Translating gives CASSPKRESREQYF.

This clonotype was picked up a small number of times. This chain uses TRBV29-1 with TRBJ1-1; D not certain. The ends were cut back, 7 bases at V and 1 base at J, with 10 bases in the middle. The CDR3 spans 12 residues. From germline, CDR1 is SQVTM and CDR2 ANQGSEA. CDR3 protein: CSASEGNTEAFF. Here the CDR3 DNA reads TGCAGCGCCAGTGAGGGGAACACTGAAGCTTTCTTT. Combining the CDR3 with reference TRBV29-1 and TRBJ1-1 gives the whole variable domain SAVISQKPSRDICQRGTSLTIQCQVDSQVTMMFWYRQQPGQSLTLIATANQGSEATYESGFVIDKFPISRPNLTFSTLTVSNMSPEDSSIYLCSASEGNTEAFFGQGTRLTVV.

This clonotype turned up a few times. V and J are TRBV5-1 and TRBJ2-7, with 8 bases identical to TRBD1. The trim removed 5 bases at V and 4 bases at J, leaving 8 bases unmatched. Germline loops: CDR1 SGHRS, CDR2 YFSETQ. This CDR3 is built from 14 residues. The CDR3 DNA follows: TGCGCCAGCAGAGAAGGGGACAGGCCTTACGAGCAGTACTTC. This encodes CASREGDRPYEQYF.